This TCR beta chain appears in the sequencing data of a study of technical replicates of blood from a handful of donors (dated by TCRdb to about 2017). A remark on this clone: Which antigen it targets is not known. Per-nucleotide qualities are absent, and no much larger clonotype sits a single base away.

Libraries were prepared through the immunoSEQ multiplex PCR assay. The table was pulled from immuneACCESS by TCRdb, which kept in-frame rearrangements only. Such tables lose some clones; where checked, under half of the loss comes from unresolved V genes, and the rest has no known cause. Within this sample are 66,000 or so clones, with approximately 87% of them counted one time only. Of the sample, roughly 4.6% is held by the ten largest clones. The CDR3 covers 12 residues, taking in both the cysteine and the phenylalanine. Of all the DNA, just the CDR3 is kept, 36 bases in frame from base 1. From the germline V gene, CDR1 is SGHVS and CDR2 is FQNEAQ. Relative to germline, V is 5 bases shorter and J is 3 bases shorter, with 8 bases between their ends.

The sequenced material came from PBMCs. Rearrangement joined TRBV7-8 to TRBJ2-7, and perhaps TRBD2 as D gene, on 5 matching bases. The source of this sequence is a human donor in good health. Some clones in this sample may be carry-over from other donors' samples. In nucleotide form, the sequence is TGTGCCAGCAGCCCCGGGAACTACGAGCAGTACTTC. The resulting protein is CASSPGNYEQYF.